The present T cell receptor beta chain was sequenced within a study of CD8+ T cells in alopecia areata. The wider study: A regimen of oral tofacitinib, 5 to 10 mg twice daily, was given to treated patients. Findings and caveats of the study: In lesional scalp, particularly from alopecia totalis/universalis, clonality was higher than in normal scalp.

Lesional scalp tissue (obtained by punch biopsy) and peripheral blood were collected from alopecia areata patients. This clone has just a few counts. The antigen remains undetermined. CDR3 length: 13 amino acids. CDR1 is MNHEY, CDR2 SMNVEV, per germline (reference sequence). Deletions cut 6 bases from V and 4 bases from J, with 12 bases between. The authors extracted RNA and reverse transcribed it into cDNA as the sequencing template. This table comes from immunoSEQ multiplex PCR, and its TCRdb copy is limited to in-frame clones, with some not included. The sample includes approximately 100,000 clones, roughly 42% of them seen just once.

The clonotype comes from a human donor with alopecia areata. The chain couples TRBV27 to TRBJ2-5, with D possibly matching TRBD2 (6 bases). Sequencing was carried out using CD4+ T cells sorted from blood. The CDR3 reads CASRFLGGETQYF. The CDR3 DNA sequence: TGTGCCAGCAGGTTTTTGGGAGGAGAGACCCAGTACTTC.